The present TCR beta chain was sequenced within a study of cytomegalovirus exposure and HLA in healthy donors. PCR used 60 Vbeta primers and 13 Jbeta primers. Here immunoSEQ multiplex PCR was the method, and the copy in TCRdb shows in-frame clones only, minus some. The sample contains about 170,000 clones, approximately 80% of which appear only once. The J segment lost 2 bases and the V segment lost 2 bases, leaving 10 bases of the junction unmatched. Germline CDR1 is SGHRS and CDR2 is YFSETQ. The CDR3 is made up of 17 amino acids. V gene TRBV5-1 combines with J gene TRBJ2-3, with 8 bases that match TRBD2. The sequencing sample was made of PBMCs. This TCR derives from a female donor in good health and CMV-seronegative. CDR3 in DNA: TGCGCCAGCAGCTTAGGCGGGGGGACGAAATCCACAGATACGCAGTATTTT. This codes for CASSLGGGTKSTDTQYF.